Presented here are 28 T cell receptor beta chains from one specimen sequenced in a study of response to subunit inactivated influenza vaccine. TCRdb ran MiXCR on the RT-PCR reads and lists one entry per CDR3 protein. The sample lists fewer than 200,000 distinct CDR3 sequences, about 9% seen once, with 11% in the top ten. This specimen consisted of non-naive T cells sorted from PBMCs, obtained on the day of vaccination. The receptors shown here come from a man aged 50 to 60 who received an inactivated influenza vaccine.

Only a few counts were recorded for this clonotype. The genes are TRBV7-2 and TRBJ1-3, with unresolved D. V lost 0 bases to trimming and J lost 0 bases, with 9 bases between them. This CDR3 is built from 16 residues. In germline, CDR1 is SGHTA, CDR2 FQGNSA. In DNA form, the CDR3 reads TGTGCCAGCAGCTTAGCAGGCGGCAGCTCTGGAAACACCATATATTTT. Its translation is CASSLAGGSSGNTIYF. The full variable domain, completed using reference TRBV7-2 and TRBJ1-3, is GAGVSQSPSNKVTEKGKDVELRCDPISGHTALYWYRQSLGQGLEFLIYFQGNSAPDKSGLPSDRFSAERTGGSVSTLTIQRTQQEDSAVYLCASSLAGGSSGNTIYFGEGSWLTVV.

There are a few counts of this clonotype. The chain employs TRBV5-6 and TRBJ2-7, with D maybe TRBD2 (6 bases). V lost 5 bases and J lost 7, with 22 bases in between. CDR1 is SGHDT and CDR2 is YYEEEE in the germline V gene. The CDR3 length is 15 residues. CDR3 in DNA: TGTGCCAGCAGTTCCGCGGGGACTCTCCGGGAAGAGCAGTACTTC. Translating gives CASSSAGTLREEQYF.

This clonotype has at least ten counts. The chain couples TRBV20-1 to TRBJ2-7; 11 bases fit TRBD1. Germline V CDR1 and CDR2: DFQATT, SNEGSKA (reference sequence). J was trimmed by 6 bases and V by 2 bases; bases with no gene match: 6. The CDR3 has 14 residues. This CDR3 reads CSARPGQGGVEQYF. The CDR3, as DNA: TGCAGTGCTAGACCGGGACAGGGGGGTGTCGAGCAGTACTTC.

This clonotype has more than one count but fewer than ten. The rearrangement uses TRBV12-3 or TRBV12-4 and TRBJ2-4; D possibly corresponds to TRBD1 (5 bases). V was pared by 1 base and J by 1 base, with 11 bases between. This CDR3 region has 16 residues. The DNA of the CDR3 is TGTGCCAGCAGTTTAGAGGGGATTCTGGCCAAAAACATTCAGTACTTC. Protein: CASSLEGILAKNIQYF.

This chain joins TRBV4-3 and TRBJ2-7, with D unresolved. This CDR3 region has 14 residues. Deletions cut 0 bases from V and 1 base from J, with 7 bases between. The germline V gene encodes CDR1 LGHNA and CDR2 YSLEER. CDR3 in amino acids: CASSQEIDSYEQYF. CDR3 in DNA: TGCGCCAGCAGCCAAGAGATTGATTCCTACGAGCAGTACTTC.

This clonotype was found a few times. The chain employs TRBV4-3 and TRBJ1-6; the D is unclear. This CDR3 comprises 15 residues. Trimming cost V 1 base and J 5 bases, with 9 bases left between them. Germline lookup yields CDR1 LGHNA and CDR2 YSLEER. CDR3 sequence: CASSQGTVNNSPLHF. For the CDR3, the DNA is TGCGCCAGCAGCCAAGGGACGGTTAATAATTCACCCCTCCACTTT.

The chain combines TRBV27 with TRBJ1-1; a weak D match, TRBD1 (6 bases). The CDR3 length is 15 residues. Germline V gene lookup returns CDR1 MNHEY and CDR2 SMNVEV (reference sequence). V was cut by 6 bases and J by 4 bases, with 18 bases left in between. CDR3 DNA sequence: TGTGCCAGCAGAAGAAGCAGGGGAGCGATCACTGAAGCTTTCTTT. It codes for CASRRSRGAITEAFF.

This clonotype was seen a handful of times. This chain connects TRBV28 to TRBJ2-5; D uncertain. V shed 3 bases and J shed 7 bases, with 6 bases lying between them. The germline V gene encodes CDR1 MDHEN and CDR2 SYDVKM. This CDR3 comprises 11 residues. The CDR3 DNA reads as TGTGCCAGCAGTTTCTTCGGGACCCAGTACTTC. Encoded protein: CASSFFGTQYF.

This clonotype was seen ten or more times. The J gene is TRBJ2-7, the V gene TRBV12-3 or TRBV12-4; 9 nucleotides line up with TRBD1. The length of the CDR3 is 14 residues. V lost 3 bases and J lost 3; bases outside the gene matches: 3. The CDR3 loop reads CASSFRTGDYEQYF. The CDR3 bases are TGTGCCAGCAGTTTCAGGACAGGGGACTACGAGCAGTACTTC.

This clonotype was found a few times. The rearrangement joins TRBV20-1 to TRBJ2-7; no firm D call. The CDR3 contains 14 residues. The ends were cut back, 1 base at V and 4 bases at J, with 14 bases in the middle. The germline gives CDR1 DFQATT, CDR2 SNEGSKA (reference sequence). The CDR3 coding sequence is TGCAGTGCTAGAGGCCAGTCTTGGACGTACGAGCAGTACTTC. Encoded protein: CSARGQSWTYEQYF.

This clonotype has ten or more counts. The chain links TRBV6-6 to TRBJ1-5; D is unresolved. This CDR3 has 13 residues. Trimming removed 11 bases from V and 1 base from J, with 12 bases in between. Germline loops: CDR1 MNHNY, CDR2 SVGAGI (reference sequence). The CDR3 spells CASRGASNQPQHF. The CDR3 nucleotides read TGTGCCTCACGGGGTGCGAGCAATCAGCCCCAGCATTTT.

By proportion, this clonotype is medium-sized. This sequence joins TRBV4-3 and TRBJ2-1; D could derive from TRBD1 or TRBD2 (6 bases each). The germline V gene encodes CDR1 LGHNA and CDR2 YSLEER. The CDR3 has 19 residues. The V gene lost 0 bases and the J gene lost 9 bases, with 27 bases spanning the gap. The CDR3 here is CASSQDSYLSRGRSSEQFF. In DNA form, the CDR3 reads TGCGCCAGCAGCCAAGACTCCTACCTTAGCCGGGGGCGAAGCAGTGAGCAGTTCTTC.

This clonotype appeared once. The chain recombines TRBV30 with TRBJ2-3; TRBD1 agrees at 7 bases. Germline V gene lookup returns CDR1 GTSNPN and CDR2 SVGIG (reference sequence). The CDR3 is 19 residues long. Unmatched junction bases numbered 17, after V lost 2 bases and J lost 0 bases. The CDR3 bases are TGTGCCTGGAGTCTTTATATAGGGGGACAGCGAACTAGCACAGATACGCAGTATTTT. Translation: CAWSLYIGGQRTSTDTQYF.

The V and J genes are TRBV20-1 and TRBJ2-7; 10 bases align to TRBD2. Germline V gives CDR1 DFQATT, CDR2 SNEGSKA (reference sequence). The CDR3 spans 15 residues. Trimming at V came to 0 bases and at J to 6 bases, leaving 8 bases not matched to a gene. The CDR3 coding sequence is TGCAGTGCTAGAGATCGCCTAGCGGGAGTTGGCGAGCAGTACTTC. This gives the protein CSARDRLAGVGEQYF.

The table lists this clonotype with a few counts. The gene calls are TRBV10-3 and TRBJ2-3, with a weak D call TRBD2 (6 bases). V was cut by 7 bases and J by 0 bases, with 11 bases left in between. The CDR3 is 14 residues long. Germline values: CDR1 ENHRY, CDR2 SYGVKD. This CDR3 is CAIKGLSSTDTQYF. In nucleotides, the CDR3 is TGTGCCATCAAAGGACTATCTAGCACAGATACGCAGTATTTT.

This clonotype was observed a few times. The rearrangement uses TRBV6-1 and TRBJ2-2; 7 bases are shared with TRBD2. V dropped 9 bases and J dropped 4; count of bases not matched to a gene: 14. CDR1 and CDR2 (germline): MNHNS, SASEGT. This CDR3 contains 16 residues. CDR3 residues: CASEGLPPERTGELFF. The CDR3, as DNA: TGTGCCAGTGAGGGACTACCACCTGAACGCACCGGGGAGCTGTTTTTT.

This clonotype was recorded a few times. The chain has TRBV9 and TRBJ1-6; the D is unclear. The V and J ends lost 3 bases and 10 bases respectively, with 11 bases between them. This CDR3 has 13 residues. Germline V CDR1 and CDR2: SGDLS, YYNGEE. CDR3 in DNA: TGTGCCAGCAGCGCCGGGGAACGATCACCCCTCCACTTT. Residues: CASSAGERSPLHF.

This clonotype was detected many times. The CDR3 DNA reads as TGCGCCAGCAGCCAAGAGGCGGCGTCTGGAAACACCATATATTTT. Translated, it gives CASSQEAASGNTIYF. J is TRBJ1-3 and V is TRBV4-3; D is unresolved. CDR1 is LGHNA, CDR2 YSLEER, per germline. V was clipped by 0 bases and J by 1 base, with 7 bases between them. This CDR3 spans 15 amino acids.

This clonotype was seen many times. As DNA, the CDR3 is TGTGCCAGCATGATACAGAGGAACACTGAAGCTTTCTTT. Translating it yields CASMIQRNTEAFF. The V and J genes are TRBV6-1 and TRBJ1-1; D unclear. This CDR3 spans 13 amino acids. Deletions cut 7 bases from V and 1 base from J, with 10 bases between. Germline V gene data show CDR1 as MNHNS and CDR2 as SASEGT.

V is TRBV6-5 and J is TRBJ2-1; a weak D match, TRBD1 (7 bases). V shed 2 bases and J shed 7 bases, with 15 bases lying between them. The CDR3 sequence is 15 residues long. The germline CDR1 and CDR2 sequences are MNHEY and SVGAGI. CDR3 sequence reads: CASSYVRGVSNEQFF. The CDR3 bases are TGTGCCAGCAGTTACGTCAGGGGGGTATCGAATGAGCAGTTCTTC.

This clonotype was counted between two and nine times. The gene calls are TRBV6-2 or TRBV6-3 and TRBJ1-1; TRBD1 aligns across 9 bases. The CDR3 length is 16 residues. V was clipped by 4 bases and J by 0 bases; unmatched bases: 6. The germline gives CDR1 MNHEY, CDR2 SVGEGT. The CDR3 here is CASSWRTGEVNTEAFF. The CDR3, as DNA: TGTGCCAGCAGTTGGAGGACAGGGGAGGTGAACACTGAAGCTTTCTTT.

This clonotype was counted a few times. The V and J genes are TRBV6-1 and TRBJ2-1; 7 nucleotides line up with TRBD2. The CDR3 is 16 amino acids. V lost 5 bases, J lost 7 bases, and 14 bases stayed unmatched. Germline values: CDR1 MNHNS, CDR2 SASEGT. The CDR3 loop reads CASSISPPASGNEQFF. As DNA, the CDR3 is TGTGCCAGCAGTATATCCCCCCCGGCTAGCGGTAATGAGCAGTTCTTC.

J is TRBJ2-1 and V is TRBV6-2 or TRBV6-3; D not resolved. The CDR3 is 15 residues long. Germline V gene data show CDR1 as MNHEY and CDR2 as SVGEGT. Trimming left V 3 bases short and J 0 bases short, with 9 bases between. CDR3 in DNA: TGTGCCAGCAGTTATCTAGTCCCCTCCTACAATGAGCAGTTCTTC. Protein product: CASSYLVPSYNEQFF.

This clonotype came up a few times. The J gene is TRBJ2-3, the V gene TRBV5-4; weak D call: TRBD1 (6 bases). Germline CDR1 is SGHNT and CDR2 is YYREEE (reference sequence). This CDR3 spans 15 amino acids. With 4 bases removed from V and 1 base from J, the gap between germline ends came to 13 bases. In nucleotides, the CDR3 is TGTGCCAGCAGCATACAGGGTTTACGCACAGATACGCAGTATTTT. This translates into CASSIQGLRTDTQYF.

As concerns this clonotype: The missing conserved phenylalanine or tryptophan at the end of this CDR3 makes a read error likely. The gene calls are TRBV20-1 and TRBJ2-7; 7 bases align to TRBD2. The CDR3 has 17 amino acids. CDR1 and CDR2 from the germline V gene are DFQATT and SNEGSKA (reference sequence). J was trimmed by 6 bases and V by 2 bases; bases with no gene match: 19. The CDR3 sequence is CSARSMASGSWGSEQYL. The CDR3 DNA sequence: TGCAGTGCTAGAAGTATGGCTAGCGGTTCGTGGGGGTCCGAGCAGTACTTA.

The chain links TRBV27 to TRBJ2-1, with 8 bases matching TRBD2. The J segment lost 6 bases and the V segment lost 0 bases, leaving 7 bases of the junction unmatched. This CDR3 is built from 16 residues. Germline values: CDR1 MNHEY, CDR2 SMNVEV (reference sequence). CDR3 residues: CASSLSTGRAANEQFF. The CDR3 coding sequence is TGTGCCAGCAGTTTATCTACCGGGAGGGCGGCCAATGAGCAGTTCTTC.

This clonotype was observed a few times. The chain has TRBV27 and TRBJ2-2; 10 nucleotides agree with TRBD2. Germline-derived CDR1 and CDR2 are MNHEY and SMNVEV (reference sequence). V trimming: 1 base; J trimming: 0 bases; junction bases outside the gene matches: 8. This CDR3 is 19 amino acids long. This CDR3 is CASSLYPAGGPANTGELFF. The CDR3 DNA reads TGTGCCAGCAGTTTATATCCAGCGGGAGGGCCGGCGAACACCGGGGAGCTGTTTTTT.

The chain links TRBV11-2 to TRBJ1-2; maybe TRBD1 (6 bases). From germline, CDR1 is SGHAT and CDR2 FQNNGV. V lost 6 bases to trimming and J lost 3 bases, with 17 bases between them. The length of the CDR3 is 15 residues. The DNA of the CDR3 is TGTGCCAGCAGTATTGGACAGCCGATTTACTATGGCTACACCTTC. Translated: CASSIGQPIYYGYTF.